This TCR beta chain stems from a study of T cells after yellow fever vaccination. MiXCR, run by TCRdb on the 5' RACE reads, gives a single entry per CDR3 protein. The table shows under 600,000 distinct CDR3 sequences, with 21% occurring only once. Trimming took 2 bases from V and 4 from J, leaving 18 bases between them. The germline V gene has CDR1 MDHEN and CDR2 SYDVKM. CDR3 length: 17 amino acids. This clonotype was observed a handful of times. The TCR comes from a man aged 18-30 years who received the YFV17D yellow fever vaccine. This rearrangement joins TRBV28 to TRBJ1-5; D not certain. The specimen was PBMCs, collected 20 to 25 days after the first yellow fever vaccination. CDR3 sequence (DNA): TGTGCCAGCAGTTTAGGGCTCGGCCTCTCGTCAAATCAGCCCCAGCATTTT. Encoded protein: CASSLGLGLSSNQPQHF.